This paragraph covers one T cell receptor (beta chain) sequence. The target antigen is unknown. The method was immunoSEQ multiplex PCR; TCRdb's version includes in-frame clones alone and lacks a portion of them. Among more than 10,000 clones listed, roughly two thirds were seen once. The sample belongs to a study of CD4+ T cells in melanoma. General observations from the study: Diverse differentiation states were reported for melanoma neoantigen-specific CD4+ T cells.

From germline, CDR1 is SGHDN and CDR2 FVKESK. The V segment lost 5 bases and the J segment 9 bases; nucleotides outside the gene matches: 8. The CDR3 covers 13 residues. The chain recombines TRBV14 with TRBJ2-3; TRBD1 agrees at 7 bases. This sequence was found in a human donor with melanoma. Sequencing was carried out using cells from a culture (not recorded whether cultured in vitro). CDR3 coding DNA: TGTGCCAGCAGCACGTGGACAGGTTGGACGCAGTATTTT. This encodes CASSTWTGWTQYF.